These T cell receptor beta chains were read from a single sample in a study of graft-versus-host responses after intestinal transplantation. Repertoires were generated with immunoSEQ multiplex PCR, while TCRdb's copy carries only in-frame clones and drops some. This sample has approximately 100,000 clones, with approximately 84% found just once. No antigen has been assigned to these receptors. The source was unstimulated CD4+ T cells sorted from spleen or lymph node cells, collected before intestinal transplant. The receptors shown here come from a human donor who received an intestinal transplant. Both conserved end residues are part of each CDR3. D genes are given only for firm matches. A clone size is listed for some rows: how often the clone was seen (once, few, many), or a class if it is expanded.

DNA: TGTGCCAGCAGCAAAGCGGGGGGGGGATACTATGGCTACACCTTC; CDR3: CASSKAGGGYYGYTF; D: .; J: TRBJ1-2; size: .; V: TRBV2
DNA: TGTGCCAGCACCCAGGGGGAAAGGTATAATTCACCCCTCCACTTT; CDR3: CASTQGERYNSPLHF; D: TRBD1; J: TRBJ1-6; size: once; V: TRBV6-6
DNA: TGCGCCAGCAGCCAGCACACCGGGACTGGCTCCTTCAATGAGCAGTTCTTC; CDR3: CASSQHTGTGSFNEQFF; D: .; J: TRBJ2-1; size: .; V: TRBV4-1
DNA: TGCAGCGTTGAGATGGACAGGCCGGGTGGCTACACCTTC; CDR3: CSVEMDRPGGYTF; D: TRBD1; J: TRBJ1-2; size: once; V: TRBV29-1
DNA: TGTGCCTGGAGTGTACACGAGCAGTACTTC; CDR3: CAWSVHEQYF; D: .; J: TRBJ2-7; size: few; V: TRBV30
DNA: TGCAGCGCTCGACCTCTAGCGGGGGGGCGCAATGAGCAGTTCTTC; CDR3: CSARPLAGGRNEQFF; D: TRBD2; J: TRBJ2-1; size: .; V: TRBV29-1
DNA: TGTGCCAGCAACGACAGGCTAGCGGGGAGCTACGAGCAGTACTTC; CDR3: CASNDRLAGSYEQYF; D: TRBD2; J: TRBJ2-7; size: .; V: TRBV6-1
DNA: TGTGCCAGCAGTTACCCAGGGGGGAACACTGAAGCTTTCTTT; CDR3: CASSYPGGNTEAFF; D: TRBD1; J: TRBJ1-1; size: .; V: TRBV6-5
DNA: TGTGCCAGCAGCCTCCGGGGCGCGGACTATGGCTACACCTTC; CDR3: CASSLRGADYGYTF; D: .; J: TRBJ1-2; size: .; V: TRBV14
DNA: TGCGCCAGCAGCCAAATCGGGACAGGGAGGCAGGAGACCCAGTACTTC; CDR3: CASSQIGTGRQETQYF; D: TRBD1; J: TRBJ2-5; size: .; V: TRBV4-1
DNA: TGCGCCAGCAGCTTAGAGGGAACTCAAGCGTCTCCACACACCATATATTTT; CDR3: CASSLEGTQASPHTIYF; D: .; J: TRBJ1-3; size: .; V: TRBV5-1
DNA: TGTGCCAGTAGTATCCGGGGTCTTAGGGAGACCCAGTACTTC; CDR3: CASSIRGLRETQYF; D: .; J: TRBJ2-5; size: .; V: TRBV19
DNA: TGTGCCAGCAAACAGGAGGCCTACGAGCAGTACTTC; CDR3: CASKQEAYEQYF; D: .; J: TRBJ2-7; size: .; V: TRBV2
DNA: TGTGCCAGTAGTATTGATGGGACAGGGGGATTGGGCGAGCAGTACTTC; CDR3: CASSIDGTGGLGEQYF; D: TRBD1; J: TRBJ2-7; size: .; V: TRBV19
DNA: TGCGCCAGCCAAACCAGTAGTGGGGGGAGCTCCTACGAGCAGTACTTC; CDR3: CASQTSSGGSSYEQYF; D: .; J: TRBJ2-7; size: .; V: TRBV5-1
DNA: TGTGCCAGCAGCTTAAATCTGGATGGGGTTGGGGCCAACGTCCTGACTTTC; CDR3: CASSLNLDGVGANVLTF; D: .; J: TRBJ2-6; size: .; V: TRBV7-6
DNA: TGTGCCAGCAGTCCGTACACAGACACCATATATTTT; CDR3: CASSPYTDTIYF; D: .; J: TRBJ1-3; size: .; V: TRBV6-5
DNA: TGCGCCAGCAGATTACTAGCGGCAGGCTACAATGAGCAGTTCTTC; CDR3: CASRLLAAGYNEQFF; D: TRBD2; J: TRBJ2-1; size: .; V: TRBV5-1
DNA: TGTGCCAGCAGTTACTCGCGGTACCGCTCTGGAAACACCATATATTTT; CDR3: CASSYSRYRSGNTIYF; D: .; J: TRBJ1-3; size: .; V: TRBV6-5
DNA: TGTGCCAGCGGGGGGCTAAGCTCTGGGGCCAACGTCCTGACTTTC; CDR3: CASGGLSSGANVLTF; D: .; J: TRBJ2-6; size: .; V: TRBV2
DNA: TGTGCCAGCAGCGCTAGCACAGATACGCAGTATTTT; CDR3: CASSASTDTQYF; D: .; J: TRBJ2-3; size: .; V: TRBV9
DNA: TGCGCCAGCAGCTTGGGATTTGATTACGAGCAGTACTTC; CDR3: CASSLGFDYEQYF; D: .; J: TRBJ2-7; size: .; V: TRBV5-1
DNA: TGTGCGTCGGAAGAGGGGGCTATCTATGGCTACACCTTC; CDR3: CASEEGAIYGYTF; D: TRBD1; J: TRBJ1-2; size: .; V: TRBV6-6
DNA: TGCGCCAGCAGCTTGAGAGCGGGAAGTTCCTACGAGCAGTACTTC; CDR3: CASSLRAGSSYEQYF; D: TRBD2; J: TRBJ2-7; size: .; V: TRBV5-1
DNA: TGTGCCAGCAGCTTAGCGGTGAACACTGAAGCTTTCTTT; CDR3: CASSLAVNTEAFF; D: .; J: TRBJ1-1; size: .; V: TRBV11-2
DNA: TGTGCCACGACTAGCGGGCGAACGGATACGCAGTATTTT; CDR3: CATTSGRTDTQYF; D: TRBD2; J: TRBJ2-3; size: once; V: TRBV19
DNA: TGTGCCAGCAGCTCGCAGGGCGGCGGAGGCTACACCTTC; CDR3: CASSSQGGGGYTF; D: .; J: TRBJ1-2; size: .; V: TRBV5-6
DNA: TGCGCCAGCAGCTTGGAAGGGGATGCGACCCAGTACTTC; CDR3: CASSLEGDATQYF; D: .; J: TRBJ2-5; size: .; V: TRBV5-1
DNA: TGTGCCAGCAGGCCTGCGGGACAGGGCGCCGAGCAGTACTTC; CDR3: CASRPAGQGAEQYF; D: TRBD1; J: TRBJ2-7; size: once; V: TRBV7-9
DNA: TGTGCCAGCAGTTTTGGGGTGGGGGGGCGCAATCAGCCCCAGCATTTT; CDR3: CASSFGVGGRNQPQHF; D: .; J: TRBJ1-5; size: .; V: TRBV28
DNA: TGTGCCAGCTCACCACCTGCCGGGCGTAGCTCTGGAAACACCATATATTTT; CDR3: CASSPPAGRSSGNTIYF; D: .; J: TRBJ1-3; size: .; V: TRBV18